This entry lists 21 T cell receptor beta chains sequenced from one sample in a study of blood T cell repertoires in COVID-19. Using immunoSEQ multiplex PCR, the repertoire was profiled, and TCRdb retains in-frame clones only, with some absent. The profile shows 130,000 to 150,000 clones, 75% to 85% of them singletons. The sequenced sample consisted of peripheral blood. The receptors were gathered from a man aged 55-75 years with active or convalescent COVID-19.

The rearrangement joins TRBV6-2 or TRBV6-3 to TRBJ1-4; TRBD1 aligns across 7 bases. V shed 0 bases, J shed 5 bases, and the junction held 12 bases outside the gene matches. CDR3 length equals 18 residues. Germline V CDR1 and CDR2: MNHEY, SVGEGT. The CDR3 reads CASSYSTGTVLSNEKLFF. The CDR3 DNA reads TGTGCCAGCAGTTACTCGACCGGGACAGTCCTATCAAATGAAAAACTGTTTTTT.

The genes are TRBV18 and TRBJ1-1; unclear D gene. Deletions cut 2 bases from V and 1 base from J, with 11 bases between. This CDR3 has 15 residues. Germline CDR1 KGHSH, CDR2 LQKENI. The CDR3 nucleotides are TGTGCCAGCTCACCATTTACCGGAGAGAACACTGAAGCTTTCTTT. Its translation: CASSPFTGENTEAFF.

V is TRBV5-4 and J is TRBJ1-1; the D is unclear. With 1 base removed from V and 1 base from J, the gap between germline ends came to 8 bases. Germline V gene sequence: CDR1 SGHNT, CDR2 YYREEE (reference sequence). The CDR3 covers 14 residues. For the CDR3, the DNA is TGTGCCAGCAGCTTGTTCCAGGCGAACACTGAAGCTTTCTTT. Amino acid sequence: CASSLFQANTEAFF.

In nucleotides, the CDR3 is TGTGCCACCAGTGATTTTTCGGAAGAGCTAGCGGGAGGTTCCTCCTACAATGAGCAGTTCTTC. Its protein is CATSDFSEELAGGSSYNEQFF. The chain has TRBV24-1 and TRBJ2-1; 11 nucleotides agree with TRBD2. Germline CDR1 reads KGHDR; CDR2 reads SFDVKD. V shed 1 base and J 0 bases; nucleotides not matched to a gene: 13. The CDR3 sequence is 21 residues long.

The CDR3 sequence: CASSQTANTEAFF. The CDR3 coding sequence is TGTGCCAGCAGTCAGACAGCGAACACTGAAGCTTTCTTT. V and J are TRBV6-5 and TRBJ1-1; maybe TRBD1 (5 bases). Deletions cut 5 bases from V and 1 base from J, with 8 bases between. CDR3 size: 13 residues. The germline V gene encodes CDR1 MNHEY and CDR2 SVGAGI.

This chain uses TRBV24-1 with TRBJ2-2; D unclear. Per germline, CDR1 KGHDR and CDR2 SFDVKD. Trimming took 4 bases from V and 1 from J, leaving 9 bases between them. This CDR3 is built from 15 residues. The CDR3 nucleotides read TGTGCCACCAGTGAAAGGAGCCTGAACACCGGGGAGCTGTTTTTT. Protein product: CATSERSLNTGELFF.

The CDR3 reads CASSSFQGADEAFF. CDR3 nucleotide sequence: TGTGCCAGCAGTTCTTTTCAAGGGGCAGATGAAGCTTTCTTT. This chain joins TRBV6-1 and TRBJ1-1; maybe TRBD1 (5 bases). Germline loops: CDR1 MNHNS, CDR2 SASEGT. CDR3 length: 14 residues. Trimming shortened V by 5 bases and J by 7 bases, and 17 bases separated the two germline ends.

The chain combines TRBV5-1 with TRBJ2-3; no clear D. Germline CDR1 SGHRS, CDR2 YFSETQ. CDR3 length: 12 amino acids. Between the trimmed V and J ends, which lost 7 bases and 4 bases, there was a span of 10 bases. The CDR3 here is CASRLGPDTQYF. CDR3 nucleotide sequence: TGCGCCAGCCGTCTTGGCCCAGATACGCAGTATTTT.

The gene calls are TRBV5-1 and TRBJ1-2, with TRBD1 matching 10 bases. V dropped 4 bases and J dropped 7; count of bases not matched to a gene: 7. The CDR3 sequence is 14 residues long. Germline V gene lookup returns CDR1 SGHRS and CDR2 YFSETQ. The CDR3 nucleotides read TGCGCCAGCAGCCCTGGGGACAGGGGCGTTGGCTACACCTTC. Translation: CASSPGDRGVGYTF.

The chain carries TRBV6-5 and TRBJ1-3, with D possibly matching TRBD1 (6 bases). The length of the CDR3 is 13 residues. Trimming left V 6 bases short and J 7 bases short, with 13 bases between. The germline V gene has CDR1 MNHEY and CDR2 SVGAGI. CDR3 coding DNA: TGTGCCAGCAGCCCAGGGGCGAGGAACACCATATATTTT. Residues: CASSPGARNTIYF.

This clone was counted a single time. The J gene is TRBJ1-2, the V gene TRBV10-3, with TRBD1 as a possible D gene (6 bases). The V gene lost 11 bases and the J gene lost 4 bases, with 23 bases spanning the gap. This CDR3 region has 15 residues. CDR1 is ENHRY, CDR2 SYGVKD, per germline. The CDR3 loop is CAATAGEPLGYGYTF. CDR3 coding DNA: TGTGCCGCAACTGCAGGGGAACCATTGGGCTATGGCTACACCTTC.

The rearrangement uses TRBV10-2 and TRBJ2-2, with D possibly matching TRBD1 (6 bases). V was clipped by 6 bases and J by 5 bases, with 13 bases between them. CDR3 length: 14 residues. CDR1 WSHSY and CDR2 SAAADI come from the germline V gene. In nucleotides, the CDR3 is TGCGCCAGCAGGAGACAGGTCGAGACCGGGGAGCTGTTTTTT. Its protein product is CASRRQVETGELFF.

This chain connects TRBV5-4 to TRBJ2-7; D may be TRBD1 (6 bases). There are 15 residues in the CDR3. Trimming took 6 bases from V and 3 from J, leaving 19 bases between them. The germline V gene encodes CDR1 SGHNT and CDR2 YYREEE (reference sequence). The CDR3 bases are TGTGCCAGCACCCTAGGGGGAGAAGGGCGCTACGAGCAGTACTTC. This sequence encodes CASTLGGEGRYEQYF.

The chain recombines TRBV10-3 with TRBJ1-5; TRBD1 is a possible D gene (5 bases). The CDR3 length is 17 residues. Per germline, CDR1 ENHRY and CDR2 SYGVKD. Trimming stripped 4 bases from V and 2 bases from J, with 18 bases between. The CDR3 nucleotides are TGTGCCATCAGTGGGGACGGGCGTTGGGAGGGCAATCAGCCCCAGCATTTT. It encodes CAISGDGRWEGNQPQHF.

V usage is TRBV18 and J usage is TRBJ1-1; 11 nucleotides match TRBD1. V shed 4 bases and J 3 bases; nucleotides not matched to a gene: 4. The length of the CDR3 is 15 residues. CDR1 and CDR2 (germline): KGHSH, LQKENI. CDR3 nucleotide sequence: TGTGCCAGCTCACAGGGACAGGGGGGCTACACTGAAGCTTTCTTT. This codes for CASSQGQGGYTEAFF.

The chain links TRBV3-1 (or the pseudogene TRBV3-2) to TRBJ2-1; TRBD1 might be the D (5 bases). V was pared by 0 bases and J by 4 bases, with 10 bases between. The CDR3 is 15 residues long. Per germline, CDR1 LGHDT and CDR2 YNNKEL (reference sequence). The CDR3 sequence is CASSQEERTYNEQFF. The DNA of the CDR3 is TGTGCCAGCAGCCAAGAAGAAAGGACATACAATGAGCAGTTCTTC.

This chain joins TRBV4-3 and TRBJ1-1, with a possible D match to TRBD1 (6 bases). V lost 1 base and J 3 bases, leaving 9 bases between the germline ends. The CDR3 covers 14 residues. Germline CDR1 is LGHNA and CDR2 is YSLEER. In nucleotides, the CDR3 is TGCGCCAGCAGCCAAGGCACAGGGTACACTGAAGCTTTCTTT. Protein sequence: CASSQGTGYTEAFF.

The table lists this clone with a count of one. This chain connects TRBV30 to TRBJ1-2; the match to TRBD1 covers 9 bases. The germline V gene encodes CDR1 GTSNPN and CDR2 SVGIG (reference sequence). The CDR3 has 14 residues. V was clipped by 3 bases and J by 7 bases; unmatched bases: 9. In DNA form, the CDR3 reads TGTGCCTGGAGCAGGGGACAGGGAACAATTGGCTACACCTTC. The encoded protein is CAWSRGQGTIGYTF.

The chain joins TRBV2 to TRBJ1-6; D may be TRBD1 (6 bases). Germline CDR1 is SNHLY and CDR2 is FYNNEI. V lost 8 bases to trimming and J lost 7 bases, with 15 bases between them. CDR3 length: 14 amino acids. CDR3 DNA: TGTGCCAGCGCGGACAGAACGGGGAATTCACCCCTCCACTTT. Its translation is CASADRTGNSPLHF.

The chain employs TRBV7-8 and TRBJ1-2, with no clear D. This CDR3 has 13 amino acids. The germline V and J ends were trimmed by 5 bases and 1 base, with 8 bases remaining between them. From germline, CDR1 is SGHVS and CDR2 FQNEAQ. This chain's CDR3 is CASSPGSNYGYTF. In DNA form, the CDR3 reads TGTGCCAGCAGCCCGGGGAGTAACTATGGCTACACCTTC.

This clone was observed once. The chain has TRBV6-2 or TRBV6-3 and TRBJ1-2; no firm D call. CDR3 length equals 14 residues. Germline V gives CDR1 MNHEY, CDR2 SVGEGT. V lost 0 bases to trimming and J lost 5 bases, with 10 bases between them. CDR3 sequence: CASSYSGGNYGYTF. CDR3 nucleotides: TGTGCCAGCAGTTACTCTGGCGGTAATTATGGCTACACCTTC.